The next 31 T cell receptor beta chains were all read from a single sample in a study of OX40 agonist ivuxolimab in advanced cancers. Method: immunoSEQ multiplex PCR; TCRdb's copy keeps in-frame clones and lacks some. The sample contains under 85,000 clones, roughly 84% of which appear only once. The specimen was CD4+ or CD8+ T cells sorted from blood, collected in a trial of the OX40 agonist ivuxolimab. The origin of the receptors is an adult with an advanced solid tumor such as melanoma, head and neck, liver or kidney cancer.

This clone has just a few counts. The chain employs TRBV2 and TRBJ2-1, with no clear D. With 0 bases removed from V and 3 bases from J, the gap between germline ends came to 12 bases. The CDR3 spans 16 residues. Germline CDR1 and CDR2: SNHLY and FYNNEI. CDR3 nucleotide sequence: TGTGCCAGCAGTGAAGCAGCTAGAAGCTTCTACAATGAGCAGTTCTTC. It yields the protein CASSEAARSFYNEQFF.

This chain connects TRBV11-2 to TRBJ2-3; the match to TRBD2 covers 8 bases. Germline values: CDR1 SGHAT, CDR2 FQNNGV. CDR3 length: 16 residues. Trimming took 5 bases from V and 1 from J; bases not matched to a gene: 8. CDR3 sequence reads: CASSLNGLAGTDTQYF. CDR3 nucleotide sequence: TGTGCCAGCAGCCTTAACGGACTAGCCGGCACAGATACGCAGTATTTT.

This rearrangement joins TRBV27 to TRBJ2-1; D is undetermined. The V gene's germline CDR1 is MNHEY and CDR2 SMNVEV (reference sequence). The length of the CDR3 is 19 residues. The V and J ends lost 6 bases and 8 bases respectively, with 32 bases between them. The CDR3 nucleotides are TGTGCCAGCAGACGTTACGTTTTTATGGGGTCAAGCTCAGGCTATGAGCAGTTCTTC. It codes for CASRRYVFMGSSSGYEQFF.

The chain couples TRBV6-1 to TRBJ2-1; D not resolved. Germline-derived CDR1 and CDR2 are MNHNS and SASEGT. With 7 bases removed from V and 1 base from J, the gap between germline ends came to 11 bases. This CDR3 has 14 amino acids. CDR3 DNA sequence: TGTGCCAGCAATCGGGCCGATTCCTACAATGAGCAGTTCTTC. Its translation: CASNRADSYNEQFF.

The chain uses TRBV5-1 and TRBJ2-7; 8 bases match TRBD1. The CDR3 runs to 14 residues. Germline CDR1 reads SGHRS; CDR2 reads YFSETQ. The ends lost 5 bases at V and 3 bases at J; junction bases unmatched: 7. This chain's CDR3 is CASRDREGFYEQYF. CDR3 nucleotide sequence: TGCGCCAGCAGGGACAGGGAAGGCTTCTACGAGCAGTACTTC.

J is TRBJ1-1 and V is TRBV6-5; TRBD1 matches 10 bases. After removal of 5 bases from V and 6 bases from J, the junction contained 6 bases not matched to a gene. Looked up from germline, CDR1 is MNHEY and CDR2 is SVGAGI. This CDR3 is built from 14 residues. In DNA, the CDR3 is TGTGCCAGCAGTAGACAGGGGGCGATCCCTGAAGCTTTCTTT. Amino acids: CASSRQGAIPEAFF.

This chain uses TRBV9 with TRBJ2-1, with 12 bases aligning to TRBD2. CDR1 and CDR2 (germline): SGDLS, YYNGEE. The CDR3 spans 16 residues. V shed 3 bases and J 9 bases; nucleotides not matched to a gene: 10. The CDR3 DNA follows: TGTGCCAGCAGCGGGCGGGGGGGACTAGCGGGTAGTGAGCAGTTCTTC. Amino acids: CASSGRGGLAGSEQFF.

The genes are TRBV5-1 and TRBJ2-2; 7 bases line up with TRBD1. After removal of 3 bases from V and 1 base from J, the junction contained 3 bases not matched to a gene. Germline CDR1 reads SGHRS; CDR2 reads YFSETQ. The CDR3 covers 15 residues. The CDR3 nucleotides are TGCGCCAGCAGCTCCGGGACAGAGAACACCGGGGAGCTGTTTTTT. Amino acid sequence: CASSSGTENTGELFF.

CDR3 bases: TGTGCCAGCAGCAAAGGGACTAGCGGGAACGACGTCGTGGAGACCCAGTACTTC. Protein product: CASSKGTSGNDVVETQYF. V is TRBV7-9 and J is TRBJ2-5, with 13 bases that match TRBD2. From germline, CDR1 is SEHNR and CDR2 FQNEAQ (reference sequence). CDR3 size: 18 residues. The trim removed 5 bases at V and 5 bases at J, leaving 14 bases unmatched.

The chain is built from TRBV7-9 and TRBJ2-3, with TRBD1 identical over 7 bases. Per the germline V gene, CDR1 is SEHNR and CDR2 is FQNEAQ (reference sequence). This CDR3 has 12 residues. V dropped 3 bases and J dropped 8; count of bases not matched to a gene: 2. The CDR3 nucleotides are TGTGCCAGCAGCTTCGCAGGGGGTACGCAGTATTTT. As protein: CASSFAGGTQYF.

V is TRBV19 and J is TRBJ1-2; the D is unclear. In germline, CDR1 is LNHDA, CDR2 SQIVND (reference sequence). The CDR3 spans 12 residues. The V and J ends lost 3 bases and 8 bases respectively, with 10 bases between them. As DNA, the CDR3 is TGTGCCAGTAGTATGGTTCTGGGCGGCTACACCTTC. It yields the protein CASSMVLGGYTF.

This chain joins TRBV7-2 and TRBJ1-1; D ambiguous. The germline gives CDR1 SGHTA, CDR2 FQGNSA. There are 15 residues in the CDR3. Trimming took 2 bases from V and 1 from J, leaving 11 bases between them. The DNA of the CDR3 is TGTGCCAGCAGCTTATTTATATCCGGGAACACTGAAGCTTTCTTT. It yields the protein CASSLFISGNTEAFF.

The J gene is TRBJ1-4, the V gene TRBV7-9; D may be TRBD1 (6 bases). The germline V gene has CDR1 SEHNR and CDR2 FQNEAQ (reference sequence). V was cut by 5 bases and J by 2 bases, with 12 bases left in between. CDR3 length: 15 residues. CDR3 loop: CASSARQVTNEKLFF. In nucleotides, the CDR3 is TGTGCCAGCAGCGCGCGACAGGTGACTAATGAAAAACTGTTTTTT.

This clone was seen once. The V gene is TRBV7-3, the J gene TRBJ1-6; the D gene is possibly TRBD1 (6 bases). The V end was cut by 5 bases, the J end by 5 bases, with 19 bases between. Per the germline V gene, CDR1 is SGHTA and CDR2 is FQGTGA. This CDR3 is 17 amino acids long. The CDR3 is CASSLTGRGENNSPLHF. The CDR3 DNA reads TGTGCCAGCAGCCTGACGGGCAGGGGCGAGAATAATTCACCCCTCCACTTT.

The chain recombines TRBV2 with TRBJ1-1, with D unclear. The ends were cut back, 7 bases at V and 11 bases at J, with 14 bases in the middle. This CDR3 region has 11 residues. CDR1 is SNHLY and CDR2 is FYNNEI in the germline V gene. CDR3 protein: CASNSRSRAFF. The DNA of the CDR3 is TGTGCCAGCAACTCTCGGTCGCGGGCTTTCTTT.

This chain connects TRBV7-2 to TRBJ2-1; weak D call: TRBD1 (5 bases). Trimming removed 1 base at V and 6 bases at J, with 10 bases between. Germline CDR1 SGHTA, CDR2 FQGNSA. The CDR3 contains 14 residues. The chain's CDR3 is CASSLGYQGNEQFF. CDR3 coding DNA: TGTGCCAGCAGCTTAGGTTATCAGGGCAATGAGCAGTTCTTC.

CDR3 sequence: CASSFTVDNEQFF. The CDR3 DNA sequence: TGTGCCAGCAGCTTCACCGTAGACAATGAGCAGTTCTTC. J is TRBJ2-1 and V is TRBV11-2; D is undetermined. CDR3 length: 13 amino acids. Germline V gene sequence: CDR1 SGHAT, CDR2 FQNNGV. V lost 3 bases and J 5 bases, leaving 8 bases between the germline ends.

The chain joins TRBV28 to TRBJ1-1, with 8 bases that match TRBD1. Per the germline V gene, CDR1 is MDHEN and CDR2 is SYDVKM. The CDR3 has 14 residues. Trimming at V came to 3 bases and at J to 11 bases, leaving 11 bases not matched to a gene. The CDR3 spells CASSFPDRAEGAFF. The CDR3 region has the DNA TGTGCCAGCAGTTTCCCGGACAGGGCGGAGGGGGCTTTCTTT.

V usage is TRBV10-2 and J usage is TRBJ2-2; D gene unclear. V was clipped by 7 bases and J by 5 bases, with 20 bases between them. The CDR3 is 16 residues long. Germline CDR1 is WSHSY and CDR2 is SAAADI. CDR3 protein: CASTPRGRSETGELFF. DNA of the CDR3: TGCGCCAGCACCCCACGCGGACGAAGCGAAACCGGGGAGCTGTTTTTT.

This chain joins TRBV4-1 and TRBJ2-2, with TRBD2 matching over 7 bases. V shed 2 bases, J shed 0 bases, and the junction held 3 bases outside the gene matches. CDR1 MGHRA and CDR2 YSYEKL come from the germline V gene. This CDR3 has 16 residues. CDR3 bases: TGCGCCAGCAGCCAATCCCGGGGGGCGAACACCGGGGAGCTGTTTTTT. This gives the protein CASSQSRGANTGELFF.

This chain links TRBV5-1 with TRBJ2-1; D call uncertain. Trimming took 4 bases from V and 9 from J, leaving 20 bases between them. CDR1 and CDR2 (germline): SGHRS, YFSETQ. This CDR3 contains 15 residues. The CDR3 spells CASSPAIMDGGEQFF. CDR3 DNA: TGCGCCAGCAGCCCCGCCATAATGGACGGTGGTGAGCAGTTCTTC.

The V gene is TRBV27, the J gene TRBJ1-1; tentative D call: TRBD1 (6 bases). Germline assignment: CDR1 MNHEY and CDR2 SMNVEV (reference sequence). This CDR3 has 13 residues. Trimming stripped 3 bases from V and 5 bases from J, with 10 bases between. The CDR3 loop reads CASSFRGRTEAFF. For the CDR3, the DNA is TGTGCCAGCAGTTTCAGGGGTAGAACTGAAGCTTTCTTT.

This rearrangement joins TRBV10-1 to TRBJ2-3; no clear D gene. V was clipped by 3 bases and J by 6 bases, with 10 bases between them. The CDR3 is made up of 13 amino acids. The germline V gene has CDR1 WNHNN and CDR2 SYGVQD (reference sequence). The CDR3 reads CASSDQYRDTQYF. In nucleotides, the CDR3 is TGCGCCAGCAGTGACCAGTACCGCGATACGCAGTATTTT.

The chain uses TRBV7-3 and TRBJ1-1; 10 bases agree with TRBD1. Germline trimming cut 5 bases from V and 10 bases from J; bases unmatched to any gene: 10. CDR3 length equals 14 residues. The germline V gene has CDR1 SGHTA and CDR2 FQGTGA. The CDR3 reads CASSEPGQGIGAFF. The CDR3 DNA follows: TGTGCCAGCAGCGAACCGGGACAGGGGATAGGAGCTTTCTTT.

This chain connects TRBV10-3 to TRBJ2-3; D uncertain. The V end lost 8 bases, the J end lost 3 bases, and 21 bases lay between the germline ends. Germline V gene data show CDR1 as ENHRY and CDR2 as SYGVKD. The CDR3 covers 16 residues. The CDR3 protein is CAIEDRVGVGTDTQYF. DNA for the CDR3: TGTGCCATCGAGGACCGTGTCGGAGTTGGTACAGATACGCAGTATTTT.

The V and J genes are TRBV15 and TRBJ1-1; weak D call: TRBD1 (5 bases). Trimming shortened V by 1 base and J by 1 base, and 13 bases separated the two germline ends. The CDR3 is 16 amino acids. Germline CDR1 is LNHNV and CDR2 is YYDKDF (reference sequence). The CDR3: CATSRGGTEKNTEAFF. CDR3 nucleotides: TGTGCCACCAGCAGAGGGGGCACTGAAAAGAACACTGAAGCTTTCTTT.

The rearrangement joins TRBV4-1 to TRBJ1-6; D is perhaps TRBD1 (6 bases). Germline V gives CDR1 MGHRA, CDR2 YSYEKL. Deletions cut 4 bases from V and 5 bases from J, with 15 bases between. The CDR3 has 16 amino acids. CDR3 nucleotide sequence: TGCGCCAGCAGCCCCCAGGGGACGGGGGATAATTCACCCCTCCACTTT. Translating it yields CASSPQGTGDNSPLHF.

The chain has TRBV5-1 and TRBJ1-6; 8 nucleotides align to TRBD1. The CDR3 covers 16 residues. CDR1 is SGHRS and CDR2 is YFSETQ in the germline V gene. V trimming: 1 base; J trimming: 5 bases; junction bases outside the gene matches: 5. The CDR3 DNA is TGCGCCAGCAGCTTGTCTACAGGGGGGAATAATTCACCCCTCCACTTT. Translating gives CASSLSTGGNNSPLHF.

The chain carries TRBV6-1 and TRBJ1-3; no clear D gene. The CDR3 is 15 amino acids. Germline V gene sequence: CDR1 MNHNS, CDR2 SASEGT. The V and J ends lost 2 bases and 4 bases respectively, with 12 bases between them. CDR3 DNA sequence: TGTGCCAGCAGTGAAAGAACTGATCCGGGAAACACCATATATTTT. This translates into CASSERTDPGNTIYF.

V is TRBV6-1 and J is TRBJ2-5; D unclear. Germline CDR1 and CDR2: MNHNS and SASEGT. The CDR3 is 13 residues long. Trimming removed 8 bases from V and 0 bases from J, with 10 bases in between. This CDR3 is CASCNGNQETQYF. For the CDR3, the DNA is TGTGCCAGCTGTAATGGCAACCAAGAGACCCAGTACTTC.

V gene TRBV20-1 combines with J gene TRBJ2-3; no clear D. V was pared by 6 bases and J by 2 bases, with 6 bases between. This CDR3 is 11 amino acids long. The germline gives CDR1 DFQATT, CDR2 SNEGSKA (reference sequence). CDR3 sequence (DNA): TGCAGTGCAGGTATCACAGATACGCAGTATTTT. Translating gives CSAGITDTQYF.